This T cell receptor beta chain was sequenced during a study of T cell responses to AZD1222 COVID-19 vaccine. Notes on the study in general: Mapped onto spike, vaccine-associated CD4 TCRs spanned it and were dominant at 160-218 and 743-854. Spike-specific TCRs gained breadth and depth after people received two AZD1222 doses.

As concerns this clone: Its antigen is as yet unknown.

This table comes from immunoSEQ multiplex PCR, and its TCRdb copy is limited to in-frame clones, with some not included. The sample lists approximately 170,000 clones; roughly nine tenths were seen once. Germline-derived CDR1 and CDR2 are KGHDR and SFDVKD. This CDR3 is 12 amino acids long. V lost 5 bases to trimming and J lost 6 bases, with 6 bases between them. This TCR was sampled from an adult in good health. This sample comprised peripheral blood, obtained on day 0 of AZD1222 vaccination. This chain connects TRBV24-1 to TRBJ2-2; no reliable D call. CDR3 sequence (DNA): TGTGCCACCAGTGCCTGGGCCGGGGAGCTGTTTTTT. Its protein product is CATSAWAGELFF.